These 32 T cell receptor beta chains share one sample of origin, sequenced in a study of T-cell reconstitution after alpha-beta-depleted transplantation in children. During its preparation, the TCRbeta library received unique molecular identifiers. MiXCR, run by TCRdb on the PCR reads, gives a single entry per CDR3 protein. Of about 580,000 distinct CDR3 sequences in the sample, roughly 23% are singletons; the top ten hold approximately 14%. The sequences come from PBMCs, mostly from graft donor cells, collected 360 days after TCRalphabeta/CD19-depleted stem cell transplant. All receptors come from a boy less than two years old who had a stem cell transplant for acute myeloid leukemia, so the T cells may come from the graft donor.

This clonotype occurred many times. The J gene is TRBJ2-7, the V gene TRBV6-5; 11 nucleotides align to TRBD1. Germline V gene data show CDR1 as MNHEY and CDR2 as SVGAGI. The trim removed 2 bases at V and 6 bases at J, leaving 0 bases unmatched. This CDR3 is 13 amino acids long. CDR3 amino acids: CASSYGTGGEQYF. DNA for the CDR3: TGTGCCAGCAGTTACGGGACAGGGGGCGAGCAGTACTTC.

Ten or more counts support this clonotype. This sequence joins TRBV12-5 and TRBJ2-2; TRBD1 might be the D (5 bases). The germline V gene encodes CDR1 LGHNT and CDR2 FRNRAP. The CDR3 loop spans 13 amino acids. V lost 3 bases and J lost 6, with 8 bases in between. CDR3 in amino acids: CASGFDSAGELFF. The CDR3 DNA sequence: TGTGCTAGTGGTTTTGACAGTGCCGGGGAGCTGTTTTTT.

This clonotype has ten or more counts. V gene TRBV20-1 combines with J gene TRBJ2-3; the D is unclear. Per germline, CDR1 DFQATT and CDR2 SNEGSKA (reference sequence). The CDR3 is 12 amino acids. Trimming took 6 bases from V and 5 from J, leaving 12 bases between them. The CDR3: CSAPTQQDTQYF. As DNA, the CDR3 is TGCAGTGCCCCGACCCAGCAAGATACGCAGTATTTT.

This clonotype has at least ten counts. The V call is TRBV12-3 or TRBV12-4, the J call TRBJ2-5; D might be TRBD2 (6 bases). Trimming shortened V by 8 bases and J by 5 bases, and 15 bases separated the two germline ends. The CDR3 runs 13 residues. The CDR3 protein is CASRGGTVETQYF. The CDR3 DNA sequence: TGTGCCAGCCGCGGCGGGACGGTGGAGACCCAGTACTTC.

Ten or more counts support this clonotype. The V and J genes are TRBV12-3 or TRBV12-4 and TRBJ2-7; D uncertain. The CDR3 loop spans 12 amino acids. V gave up 6 bases and J gave up 2 bases, with 8 bases separating them. This CDR3 reads CASSLRTYEQYF. The CDR3 DNA sequence: TGTGCCAGCAGCCTTAGAACCTACGAGCAGTACTTC.

The gene calls are TRBV12-3 or TRBV12-4 and TRBJ2-2; 8 bases are a match to TRBD1. V trimming: 7 bases; J trimming: 3 bases; junction bases outside the gene matches: 13. The length of the CDR3 is 17 residues. The DNA for the CDR3 is TGTGCCAGCAACCCCGGGACAGGCCCACCCGACACCGGGGAGCTGTTTTTT. This translates into CASNPGTGPPDTGELFF.

This clonotype was recorded at least ten times. V gene TRBV18 combines with J gene TRBJ2-7; D perhaps matches TRBD1 (5 bases). The length of the CDR3 is 13 residues. Germline V lookup: CDR1 KGHSH, CDR2 LQKENI. V was clipped by 3 bases and J by 5 bases, with 11 bases between them. For the CDR3, the DNA is TGTGCCAGCTCACCGCCTACAGGTGACGAGCAGTACTTC. Protein: CASSPPTGDEQYF.

The table lists this clonotype with many counts. The CDR3 is CSASSAGRTDTQYF. As DNA, the CDR3 is TGCAGTGCTAGCTCGGCGGGGCGCACAGATACGCAGTATTTT. The chain links TRBV20-1 to TRBJ2-3, with a tentative D call TRBD2 (6 bases). The CDR3 length is 14 residues. In germline, CDR1 is DFQATT, CDR2 SNEGSKA (reference sequence). Trimming pared 3 bases from V and 1 base from J, leaving 11 bases between.

A few counts support this clonotype. The V and J genes are TRBV24-1 and TRBJ1-2; D perhaps matches TRBD1 (5 bases). Trimming left V 4 bases short and J 1 base short, with 9 bases between. Germline V CDR1 and CDR2: KGHDR, SFDVKD. The CDR3 is 14 amino acids. This chain's CDR3 is CATSDGTDNYGYTF. In DNA form, the CDR3 reads TGTGCCACCAGTGACGGGACGGATAACTATGGCTACACCTTC.

This clonotype came up a few times. The conserved phenylalanine or tryptophan is not found at the CDR3 terminus, so this likely reflects a read error. The DNA is left out, because the CDR3 cannot be placed on it with certainty; the CDR3 is given as TCRdb lists it. The chain combines TRBV7-2 with TRBJ2-3; TRBD2, the table's D call, lacks a check against the DNA. Counting both end residues, the CDR3 totals 15 amino acids. CDR1 SGHTA and CDR2 FQGNSA come from the germline V gene. The CDR3 sequence: CASSALVGGQTAVFL.

This clonotype was found many times. The rearrangement uses TRBV20-1 and TRBJ2-3, with 9 nucleotides matching TRBD1. The J segment lost 5 bases and the V segment lost 5 bases, leaving 11 bases of the junction unmatched. Germline CDR1 reads DFQATT; CDR2 reads SNEGSKA (reference sequence). The CDR3 sequence is 15 residues long. CDR3 DNA: TGCAGTGCTGCCGGGACAGGGAATTTAGAAGATACGCAGTATTTT. Translating gives CSAAGTGNLEDTQYF.

The chain carries TRBV6-5 and TRBJ2-1, with 10 bases identical to TRBD2. The CDR3 contains 16 residues. V lost 2 bases to trimming and J lost 6 bases; unmatched junction nucleotides: 7. Looked up from germline, CDR1 is MNHEY and CDR2 is SVGAGI. Written as DNA, the CDR3 is TGTGCCAGCAGTTACCTCACTAGCGGGGAGACCAATGAGCAGTTCTTC. This gives the protein CASSYLTSGETNEQFF.

The V call is TRBV19, the J call TRBJ1-5; possible D gene TRBD1, 5 bases. The V end lost 7 bases, the J end lost 4 bases, and 20 bases lay between the germline ends. This CDR3 has 16 amino acids. The germline V gene encodes CDR1 LNHDA and CDR2 SQIVND (reference sequence). The CDR3 loop reads CASKRGPAPSNQPQHF. CDR3 nucleotides: TGTGCCAGTAAGAGGGGTCCCGCTCCTTCAAATCAGCCCCAGCATTTT.

This clonotype has a handful of counts. The V call is TRBV7-3, the J call TRBJ2-5; D not resolved. CDR1 is SGHTA and CDR2 is FQGTGA in the germline V gene. The CDR3 contains 13 residues. V lost 6 bases and J 5 bases, leaving 13 bases between the germline ends. The CDR3 sequence is CASSQNVQETQYF. The CDR3, as DNA: TGTGCCAGCAGTCAAAACGTTCAGGAGACCCAGTACTTC.

The V gene is TRBV7-3, the J gene TRBJ2-7; 8 bases are shared with TRBD1. The CDR3 loop spans 15 amino acids. The V and J ends lost 3 bases and 6 bases, in that order; junction bases with no gene match: 10. Germline assignment: CDR1 SGHTA and CDR2 FQGTGA. For the CDR3, the DNA is TGTGCCAGCAGCTTTTTTCCGGGACAGGCCTTCGAGCAGTACTTC. Its protein is CASSFFPGQAFEQYF.

This clonotype was counted many times. The CDR3 protein is CASSPANQETQYF. The CDR3 coding sequence is TGTGCCAGCAGCCCCGCGAACCAAGAGACCCAGTACTTC. This chain connects TRBV7-2 to TRBJ2-5; no clear D gene. The CDR3 is made up of 13 amino acids. Trimming removed 5 bases from V and 0 bases from J, with 7 bases in between. Germline lookup yields CDR1 SGHTA and CDR2 FQGNSA.

The chain has TRBV11-1 and TRBJ2-3, with TRBD2 identical over 13 bases. Losses at the gene ends were 2 bases for V and 4 bases for J; bases not matched to a gene: 3. Germline V lookup: CDR1 SGHAT, CDR2 FQDESV (reference sequence). The CDR3 is made up of 16 amino acids. CDR3 in amino acids: CASSLNGLAGADTQYF. DNA of the CDR3: TGTGCCAGCAGCTTAAATGGACTAGCGGGAGCAGATACGCAGTATTTT.

This clonotype appeared many times. The DNA of the CDR3 is TGTGCCAGCAGCTTGACACCCCTGGGAGAGCAGTACGTC. Amino acid sequence: CASSLTPLGEQYV. The chain is built from TRBV12-3 or TRBV12-4 and TRBJ2-7; D uncertain. The CDR3 is made up of 13 amino acids. Trimming removed 6 bases from V and 7 bases from J, with 16 bases in between.

The chain carries TRBV11-2 and TRBJ2-2, with TRBD2 matching over 7 bases. The CDR3 sequence is 15 residues long. The V gene's germline CDR1 is SGHAT and CDR2 FQNNGV. The V segment lost 5 bases and the J segment 6 bases; nucleotides outside the gene matches: 9. The CDR3 DNA follows: TGTGCCAGCAGCGCCAGGACTAGTTGGTCCGGGGAGCTGTTTTTT. Translated: CASSARTSWSGELFF.

This clonotype was observed at least ten times. This chain connects TRBV2 to TRBJ2-4; D is possibly TRBD1 (6 bases). This CDR3 is 13 amino acids long. Looked up from germline, CDR1 is SNHLY and CDR2 is FYNNEI. Trimming left V 9 bases short and J 8 bases short, with 17 bases between. The CDR3 DNA reads TGTGCCAGTGGCAGGGGAAGTGCGGACATTCAGTACTTC. As protein: CASGRGSADIQYF.

The DNA for the CDR3 is TGTGCCAGCAGCCATCCGACCCTACCATCTACGCAGTATTTT. Translating gives CASSHPTLPSTQYF. The chain uses TRBV7-9 and TRBJ2-3; D call uncertain. The CDR3 consists of 14 residues. Trimming took 5 bases from V and 8 from J, leaving 17 bases between them. CDR1 and CDR2 (germline): SEHNR, FQNEAQ (reference sequence).

This CDR3 reads CSARDWGQDTQYF. CDR3 DNA sequence: TGCAGTGCAAGGGACTGGGGACAAGATACGCAGTATTTT. J is TRBJ2-3 and V is TRBV20-1; TRBD1 or TRBD2 may be the D gene (6 bases each). Germline values: CDR1 DFQATT, CDR2 SNEGSKA (reference sequence). The CDR3 contains 13 residues. Trimming stripped 6 bases from V and 5 bases from J, with 15 bases between.

The chain has TRBV12-3 or TRBV12-4 and TRBJ2-1; D is ambiguous. The CDR3 consists of 13 residues. Trimming stripped 2 bases from V and 9 bases from J, with 11 bases between. CDR3 nucleotide sequence: TGTGCCAGCAGTTTATCGGGTAGAAGTGAGCAGTTCTTC. This sequence encodes CASSLSGRSEQFF.

The chain has TRBV6-1 and TRBJ2-1; 7 nucleotides align to TRBD1. Germline CDR1 reads MNHNS; CDR2 reads SASEGT. This CDR3 is 16 amino acids long. With V trimmed by 5 bases and J by 2 bases, 9 bases remained unmatched. The CDR3 protein is CASSPTGTEAYNEQFF. The CDR3 DNA follows: TGTGCCAGCAGTCCCACTGGGACAGAAGCCTACAATGAGCAGTTCTTC.

This clonotype was recorded a few times. V gene TRBV4-2 combines with J gene TRBJ1-3, with a possible D match to TRBD1 (5 bases). The germline CDR1 and CDR2 sequences are LGHNA and YNFKEQ. This CDR3 spans 15 amino acids. Deletions cut 0 bases from V and 4 bases from J, with 10 bases between. CDR3 DNA: TGTGCCAGCAGCCAAGAATCGACAGCAGGAAACACCATATATTTT. It translates to CASSQESTAGNTIYF.

The genes are TRBV24-1 and TRBJ2-1, with 7 positions matching TRBD2. Germline CDR1 is KGHDR and CDR2 is SFDVKD. This CDR3 comprises 16 residues. With 6 bases clipped from V and 7 bases from J, the junction kept 14 bases outside the gene matches. CDR3 sequence (DNA): TGTGCCACCAGTCTCCAAGGTGGGGGGGTCAGTAATGAGCAGTTCTTC. It encodes CATSLQGGGVSNEQFF.

This clonotype was detected many times. The chain is built from TRBV20-1 and TRBJ1-1; D is uncertain. V was shortened by 1 base and J by 5 bases, with 11 bases between the two germline ends. The germline V gene encodes CDR1 DFQATT and CDR2 SNEGSKA (reference sequence). The CDR3 is made up of 13 amino acids. The CDR3 reads CSARVSLNTEAFF. The CDR3 DNA reads as TGCAGTGCTAGAGTAAGCCTTAATACTGAAGCTTTCTTT.

In this sample, this clonotype turned up once. The rearrangement links TRBV28 to TRBJ1-4; a possible D gene is TRBD1 (6 bases). Trimming stripped 5 bases from V and 0 bases from J, with 16 bases between. The length of the CDR3 is 17 residues. CDR1 MDHEN and CDR2 SYDVKM come from the germline V gene. The CDR3 DNA follows: TGTGCCAGCAGTACGGGGGACACAACGGCAACTAATGAAAAACTGTTTTTT. Its translation is CASSTGDTTATNEKLFF.

This chain connects TRBV27 to TRBJ2-3; a possible D gene is TRBD1 (5 bases). V shed 8 bases and J shed 4 bases, with 10 bases lying between them. The V gene's germline CDR1 is MNHEY and CDR2 SMNVEV (reference sequence). The CDR3 is 12 amino acids. Here the CDR3 reads CASQGRADTQYF. Here the CDR3 DNA reads TGTGCCAGCCAGGGAAGGGCAGATACGCAGTATTTT.

This clonotype was seen only a few times. V and J are TRBV7-2 and TRBJ2-3, with no clear D. V was shortened by 1 base and J by 2 bases, with 16 bases between the two germline ends. Germline V gives CDR1 SGHTA, CDR2 FQGNSA. This CDR3 region has 17 residues. The CDR3 reads CASSLVPGPVFTDTQYF. The CDR3, as DNA: TGTGCCAGCAGCTTAGTACCGGGTCCGGTCTTCACAGATACGCAGTATTTT.

The rearrangement uses TRBV12-3 or TRBV12-4 and TRBJ2-2, with TRBD2 matching over 8 bases. The CDR3 contains 15 residues. The V and J ends lost 6 bases and 3 bases, in that order; junction bases with no gene match: 6. CDR3 sequence reads: CASRPGGKHTGELFF. CDR3 coding DNA: TGTGCCAGCAGACCGGGGGGGAAACACACCGGGGAGCTGTTTTTT.

V gene TRBV5-1 combines with J gene TRBJ2-1, with 9 bases identical to TRBD1. From germline, CDR1 is SGHRS and CDR2 YFSETQ. The V segment lost 5 bases and the J segment 0 bases; nucleotides outside the gene matches: 18. This CDR3 has 20 amino acids. The CDR3 region has the DNA TGCGCCAGCAGTACCCCCCGGGACAGGGAAACCCCTGCCTCCTACAATGAGCAGTTCTTC. Its protein product is CASSTPRDRETPASYNEQFF.